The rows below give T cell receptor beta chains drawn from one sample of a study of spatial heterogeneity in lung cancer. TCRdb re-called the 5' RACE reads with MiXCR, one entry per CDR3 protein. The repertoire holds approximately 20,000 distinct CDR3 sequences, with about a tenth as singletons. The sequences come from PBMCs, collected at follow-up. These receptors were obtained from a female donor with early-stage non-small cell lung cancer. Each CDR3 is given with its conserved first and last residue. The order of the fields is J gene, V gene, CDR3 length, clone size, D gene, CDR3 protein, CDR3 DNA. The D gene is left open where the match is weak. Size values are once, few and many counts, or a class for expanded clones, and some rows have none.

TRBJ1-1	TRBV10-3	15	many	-	CAISGAAKGNTEAFF	TGTGCCATCAGTGGGGCGGCCAAGGGGAACACTGAAGCTTTCTTT
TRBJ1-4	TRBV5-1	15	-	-	CASSVEGIPYEKLFF	TGCGCCAGCAGCGTGGAGGGTATCCCTTATGAAAAACTGTTTTTT
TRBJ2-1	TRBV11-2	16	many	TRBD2	CASSLAGTRLANEQFF	TGTGCCAGCAGCCTAGCCGGGACTAGACTCGCCAATGAGCAGTTCTTC
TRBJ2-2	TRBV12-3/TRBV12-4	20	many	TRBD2	CASSLRRLAGGLANTGELFF	TGTGCCAGCAGTTTAAGGCGGCTAGCGGGAGGTCTTGCGAACACCGGGGAGCTGTTTTTT
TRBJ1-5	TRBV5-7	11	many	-	CASSLLQPQHF	TGTGCCAGCAGCTTGCTACAGCCCCAGCATTTT
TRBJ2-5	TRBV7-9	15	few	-	CASSPTTDYQETQYF	TGTGCCAGCAGCCCAACTACGGACTACCAAGAGACCCAGTACTTC
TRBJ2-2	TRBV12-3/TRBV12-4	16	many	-	CASSYSRGPHTGELFF	TGTGCCAGCAGCTATTCCCGGGGGCCGCACACCGGGGAGCTGTTTTTT
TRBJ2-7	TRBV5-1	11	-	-	CASRLGAEQYF	TGCGCCAGCAGACTAGGGGCCGAGCAGTACTTC
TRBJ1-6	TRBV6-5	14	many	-	CASSYITVNSPLHF	TGTGCCAGCAGTTACATCACGGTAAATTCACCCCTCCACTTT
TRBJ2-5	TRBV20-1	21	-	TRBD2	CSARRYLQGTSGGDLQETQYF	TGCAGTGCTAGACGCTACCTGCAGGGGACTAGCGGGGGCGACCTTCAAGAGACCCAGTACTTC
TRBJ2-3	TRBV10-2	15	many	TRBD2	CASSAWEGPGDTQYF	TGCGCCAGCAGTGCATGGGAGGGGCCGGGAGATACGCAGTATTTT
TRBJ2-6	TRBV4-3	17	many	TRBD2	CASSQGPGGSGANVLTF	TGCGCCAGCAGCCAAGGCCCGGGAGGGTCTGGGGCCAACGTCCTGACTTTC
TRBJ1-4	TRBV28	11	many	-	CASSIQRKLFF	TGTGCCAGCAGTATCCAAAGGAAACTGTTTTTT
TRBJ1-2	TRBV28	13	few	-	CASSLSRGHGYTF	TGTGCCAGCAGTTTGAGCAGGGGTCACGGCTACACCTTC
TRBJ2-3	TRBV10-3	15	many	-	CAISESPGNTDTQYF	TGTGCCATCAGTGAATCCCCGGGGAACACAGATACGCAGTATTTT
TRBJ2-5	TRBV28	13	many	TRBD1	CASSDRARETQYF	TGTGCCAGCAGTGACAGGGCGAGGGAGACCCAGTACTTC
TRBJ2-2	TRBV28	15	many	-	CASSSGGRNTGELFF	TGTGCCAGCAGTTCGGGGGGCAGGAACACCGGGGAGCTGTTTTTT
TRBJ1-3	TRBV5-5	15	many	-	CASSLAGSSGNTIYF	TGTGCCAGCAGCTTGGCGGGAAGCTCTGGAAACACCATATATTTT
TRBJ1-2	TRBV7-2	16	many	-	CASSLGGGRQNYGYTF	TGTGCCAGCAGCTTAGGGGGCGGCCGCCAGAACTATGGCTACACCTTC
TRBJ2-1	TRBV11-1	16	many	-	CASSLGGSYSYNEQFF	TGTGCCAGCAGCTTAGGGGGTTCGTACTCCTACAATGAGCAGTTCTTC
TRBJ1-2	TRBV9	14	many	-	CASSSVGVNYGYTF	TGTGCCAGCAGCTCAGTGGGGGTTAACTATGGCTACACCTTC
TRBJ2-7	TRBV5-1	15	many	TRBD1	CASSLRDRSPHEQYF	TGCGCCAGCAGCTTGAGGGACAGGTCTCCGCACGAGCAGTACTTC
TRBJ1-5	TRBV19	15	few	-	CASSRQPDSNQPQHF	TGTGCCAGTAGCCGACAGCCTGATAGCAATCAGCCCCAGCATTTT
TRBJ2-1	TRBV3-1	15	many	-	CASSHHQDPGNEQFF	TGTGCCAGCAGCCACCATCAGGACCCAGGGAATGAGCAGTTCTTC
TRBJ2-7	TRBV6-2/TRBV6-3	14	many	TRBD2	CASTRLAYSYEQYF	TGTGCCAGCACCCGACTAGCGTATTCCTACGAGCAGTACTTC
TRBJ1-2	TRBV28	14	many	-	CASSTPGGLRGYTF	TGTGCCAGCAGTACCCCTGGGGGGCTGCGAGGCTACACCTTC
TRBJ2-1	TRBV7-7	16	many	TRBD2	CASSRGGTSGYNEQFF	TGTGCTAGCAGCCGGGGAGGGACTAGCGGATACAATGAGCAGTTCTTC
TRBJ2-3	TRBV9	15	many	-	CASSARVGGTDTQYF	TGTGCCAGCAGCGCACGGGTGGGCGGGACAGATACGCAGTATTTT
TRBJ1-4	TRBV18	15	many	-	CASSPRQATNEKLFF	TGTGCCAGCTCACCTCGACAGGCAACTAATGAAAAACTGTTTTTT